This TCR beta chain originates from a study of metastatic and nonmetastatic thyroid tumors. Overall study context: Comparison of repertoires was carried out across blood and tumor or nodule tissue from malignant and benign thyroid patients.

No patient received treatment before thyroid surgery. In the original processing: Researchers built a distant-metastasis classifier for papillary thyroid cancer that drew on CDR3 differences across clinicopathological groups. TCRdb ran MiXCR on the PCR reads. The V and J calls shown here were made by TCRdb, not taken from the authors' results. Counted here are approximately 35,000 clones, about 15% occurring once; the ten biggest clones make up around a fifth. Findings of the study overall: Benign nodules reportedly had significantly lower TCR beta diversity than malignant thyroid tumors in blood and tumor.

This clone was observed many times. Its matching antigen is unknown. CDR1 SEHNR and CDR2 FQNEAQ come from the germline V gene (reference sequence). Trimming took 7 bases from V and 1 from J, leaving 14 bases between them. The length of the CDR3 is 15 residues. The chain combines TRBV7-9 with TRBJ2-1; D may be TRBD1 or TRBD2 (5 bases each). The sequenced sample consisted of blood. The TCR was taken from a male donor with papillary thyroid cancer or a benign thyroid nodule (not recorded which). Some clones in this sample may be carry-over from other donors' samples. DNA of the CDR3: TGTGCCAGCACCACGAGGGACGAGTCCTACAATGAGCAGTTCTTC. Protein sequence: CASTTRDESYNEQFF.